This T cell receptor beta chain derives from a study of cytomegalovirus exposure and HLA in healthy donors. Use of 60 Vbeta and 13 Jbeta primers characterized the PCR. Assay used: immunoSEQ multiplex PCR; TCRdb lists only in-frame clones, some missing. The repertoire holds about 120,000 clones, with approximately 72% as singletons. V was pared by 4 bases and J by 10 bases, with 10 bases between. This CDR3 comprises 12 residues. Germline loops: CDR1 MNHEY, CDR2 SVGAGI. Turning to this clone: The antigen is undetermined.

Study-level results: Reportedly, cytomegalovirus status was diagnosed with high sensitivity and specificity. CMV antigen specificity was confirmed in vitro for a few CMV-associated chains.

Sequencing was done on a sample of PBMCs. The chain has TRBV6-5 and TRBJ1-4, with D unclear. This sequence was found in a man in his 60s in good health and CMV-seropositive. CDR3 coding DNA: TGTGCCAGCAGTTCTGGTCCTAGAAAACTGTTTTTT. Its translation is CASSSGPRKLFF.